Below, one T cell receptor (beta chain) is given with its context. It has no known antigen specificity. Per-base qualities were not stored, and no clone one base away is much larger. This sample was included in a study of cytomegalovirus exposure and HLA in healthy donors (dated by TCRdb to 2016 to 2017). In terms of the full investigation: According to an earlier analysis of several hundred of the donors, about 179 million T cells yielded roughly 100 million unique TCR beta sequences and around 280 Gb of sequence data. Around 330 gigabases of sequencing data and around 80 million unique TCR sequences made up an early release that covered several hundred HLA-typed donors. Among the approximately 420 genotyped donors, under 90% belonged to the genetic ancestry cluster associated with self-reported Caucasian donors. The study aimed to test whether signatures of past pathogen exposure could be identified by cataloging public T cell receptors. The study profiled the T cell repertoires of 500 to 800 subjects by immunosequencing and related them to cytomegalovirus serostatus. A separate validation cohort of over 95 different subjects was used in addition to the approximately 700-subject first cohort. To predict cytomegalovirus infection status, the study combined high-throughput TCR immunosequencing, statistical association of individual TCRs with disease status, and machine learning. In a later analysis, previously published TCR beta repertoires from 550 to 750 donors were re-analyzed and high-resolution HLA genotyping was added so that TCR occurrence patterns could be studied. In the later analysis, no new phenotypic data were used to find candidate immune exposures; instead, reliance was placed on TCR beta sequences and their occurrence across donors. An earlier analysis of approximately 640 of the donors applied high-throughput TCR beta sequencing to assess whether each TCR beta V gene segment acted as functional or pseudogenic. Donor age, sex, ethnicity and CMV serostatus were compiled alongside the repertoire data. In a later genetic analysis, genome-wide SNP genotypes for about 65% of the roughly 670 donors were used, and that subset was treated as a discovery cohort. Every discovery cohort repertoire had been produced on one sequencing platform. HLA typing included class I and class II loci at four-digit resolution. Typing coverage varied by locus: roughly 629-630 donors for A, B, C, DRB1 and DQB1; roughly 510 for DQA1; more than 600 for DPA1; under 490 for DPB1. Because of strong linkage in the cohort, roughly five DR-DQ haplotypes were treated as single units for association and clustering. Among about 370 genotyped donors of the cohort, an average of approximately 240,000 unique TCR beta nucleotide sequences was sequenced per donor, of which about 18% were non-productive.

The library was built by means of the immunoSEQ multiplex PCR assay. The multiplex PCR relied on a mix of 60 forward primers for TCR Vbeta segments and 13 reverse primers for TCR Jbeta segments. A multiplex PCR assay on genomic DNA amplified the CDR3 region of rearranged TCR beta genes. The Illumina HiSeq System was used to sequence the amplified TCR beta libraries as 87-base-pair reads. From the authors' description of their analysis: Across the 600 to 700 repertoires, a later analysis counted 80 million or so unique TCR beta chains, around 10 million of which were shared by at least two donors. Raw reads were error-corrected and collapsed into unique sequences with a nearest-neighbor algorithm that merged closely related sequences to remove PCR and sequencing errors. Alignment of CDR3 sequences to IMGT reference sequences was used to assign V, D and J gene segments. For a sequence to be retained, at least a six-nucleotide match to both a V gene segment and a J gene segment was required. A rearrangement was called productive if the CDR3 had no stop codons and remained in frame with V and J, and every other rearrangement was called non-productive. Following IMGT convention, CDR3 was defined as the stretch from the second conserved V-encoded cysteine to the conserved J-encoded phenylalanine. In an earlier analysis of approximately 500 of the donors, sequences lacking an unambiguous match to a single V gene segment were excluded. An earlier analysis of several hundred of the donors called V segments functional above 56.7% productive rearrangements and segregating when the between-donor standard deviation exceeded 5%. A statistical classification framework was built to diagnose cytomegalovirus status from the catalog of TCR beta chain sequences. A later analysis assigned V and J genes by comparing TCR nucleotide sequences with IMGT/GENE-DB human TR gene sequences. In a later analysis, CDR3 sequences and most-parsimonious VDJ recombination scenarios were assigned using the TCRdist pipeline. A later analysis defined each TCR beta chain by its CDR3 amino acid sequence plus V-gene family, and excluded reads lacking a unique V-gene family. A later analysis removed 592 highly shared, low-generation-probability nucleotide sequences to deal with suspected cross-contamination and a sequencing artifact. A later analysis calculated a clonal expansion index for each public chain from normalized within-repertoire ranks of inferred template counts. Generation probabilities in a later analysis came from a VDJ recombination model fitted to out-of-frame rearrangements, and those results were checked against IGoR. In a later analysis, hypergeometric tests were used to score TCR-TCR, TCR-HLA and TCR-CMV co-occurrence, with a repertoire-size bias correction applied to TCR pairs. False discovery rates were estimated in a later analysis by permuting HLA or CMV assignments 20 times. In a later analysis, co-occurring TCRs were grouped with DBSCAN, and TCRdist sequence similarity was added when clustering was performed within HLA-allele-positive subsets. Repertoires with fewer than 30,000 or more than 120,000 public chains were left out of co-occurrence clustering, as were about five repertoires with anomalous nucleotide sharing. Entries here come from immuneACCESS through TCRdb and include only in-frame sequences with V and J called. Some clones fail to appear in such tables; in the studies checked, an unresolved V gene covers under half of the shortfall, and the cause of the remainder is unknown. That table furnishes V, J and clone size, whereas the DNA furnished D and trimming. A total of 95,000 to 150,000 clones appear in this sample, 74% of them only once. The ten largest clonotypes hold 4.2% of the sample.

CDR1 and CDR2 (SNHLY, FYNNEI) derive from the germline V gene. Trimming removed 6 bases from V and 4 bases from J, leaving 6 bases between the germline ends. The CDR3 holds 12 amino acids from the cysteine to the phenylalanine. Only CDR3 DNA remains: 36 bases, in frame from the first base. The cohort comprised approximately 700 healthy bone marrow donors. Cohort members were all nominally healthy when sampled, although unrecorded immune exposures were likely present. The donor was CMV seropositive and was included in the group of 300 or so seropositive cohort members. Every donor gave a peripheral blood sample, and the peripheral blood mononuclear cells from that sample were used for TCR beta sequencing. Genomic DNA was extracted from the blood cell samples with the Qiagen DNeasy Blood Extraction Kit. Study-wide findings and limitations: In a later genetic analysis, a missense DCLRE1C variant was associated with V-gene and J-gene trimming of TCR beta chains, and the association was replicated in an independent cohort. Some IMGT-functional V segments, including TRBV6-2 and TRBV6-3, could not be told apart with the 87-base-pair reads, so those segments were excluded. The study listed approximately 150 TCR beta chains as associated with cytomegalovirus. In a later analysis, HLA-associated TCR beta chains were found to be more clonally expanded and to have lower generation probabilities than equally common non-associated chains. Most TCR sequences were observed very rarely across donors, whereas some public TCRs were present in many individuals. In a later analysis, the rate of TCR association differed among HLA loci, with DRB1 alleles having the most associated TCRs and HLA-C alleles having the fewest. A further reported finding was that TCR beta sequences accurately predicted the HLA-A and HLA-B alleles for most subjects in the first cohort. A later genetic analysis reported fewer N-insertions in productive TCRs among donors in an Asian-associated ancestry cluster than the roughly 720-donor mean. In a later analysis, several top co-occurrence clusters were reported to appear linked to parvovirus B19, influenza, CMV and Epstein-Barr virus. Presence/absence analyses assumed roughly uniform sequencing depth across donors, an assumption that may not hold. A later analysis found that most CMV-associated TCR beta chains appeared HLA-restricted, with HLA associations seemingly driven largely by CMV exposure. Correlated functional status among segregating V segments might be attributable to linkage disequilibrium, but an unknown experimental factor could not be ruled out. In both the original and validation cohorts, the classifier was reported to diagnose cytomegalovirus status with high specificity and sensitivity. CMV serostatus was the only immune exposure information available for the cohort. When HLA alleles, especially DR and DQ, strongly co-occurred, attributing TCR associations to individual alleles was difficult. This cohort had only TCR beta chains sequenced, and the lack of alpha or paired-chain data limited which features could be detected. According to the authors, the approach could potentially be generalized to other disease states and immunological phenotypes. A later analysis associated about 17,000 TCR beta sequences with specific HLA alleles at a false discovery rate of 0.05. Because counts were too low, about 17 rarely observed V segments, including chromosome 9 orphons, were excluded from the earlier analysis of roughly 580 of the donors. In an earlier analysis of over 550 of the donors, most TCR beta V segments were observed in productive rearrangements about 90% or about 30% of the time, broadly matching IMGT annotations. Because some donors lacked HLA typing at each locus, the association tests relied only on the typed subset. A cluster of highly shared sequence variants was judged likely to represent a technical artifact of the sequencing pipeline. Three of the identified cytomegalovirus-associated TCR beta chains were confirmed in vitro to be specific for cytomegalovirus antigens.

The sequence derives from a woman aged 45-59 years in good health and CMV-seropositive. Rearrangement joined TRBV2 to TRBJ1-4; tentative D gene TRBD1, with 6 bases matching. What was sequenced was PBMCs. The CDR3 is CASRDSNEKLFF. The DNA reads as follows: TGTGCCAGCAGGGACAGTAATGAAAAACTGTTTTTT.